This T cell receptor (beta chain) stems from a study of cytomegalovirus exposure and HLA in healthy donors (TCRdb year 2017). Some background on the complete study: An earlier analysis of a few hundred of the donors reported about 260 Gb of sequence data and 95 million to 140 million unique TCR beta sequences obtained from around 180 million T cells. Class I and class II HLA loci were covered by the typing at four-digit resolution. Rather than using new phenotypic data, the later analysis identified candidate immune exposures from TCR beta sequences and from how often those sequences occurred across donors. About 300 gigabases of sequencing data and tens of millions of unique TCR sequences were included in an early release covering roughly 600 HLA-typed donors. To study patterns of TCR occurrence, a later analysis re-analyzed previously published TCR beta repertoires from several hundred donors and added high-resolution HLA genotyping. The study aimed to test whether signatures of past pathogen exposure could be identified by cataloging public T cell receptors. Every repertoire in the discovery cohort had been generated on one and the same sequencing platform. A separate validation cohort of 100 to 150 different subjects was used in addition to the approximately 670-subject first cohort. The genetic ancestry cluster associated with self-reported Caucasian donors included 81% of the roughly 390 genotyped donors. The study combined high-throughput TCR immunosequencing, statistical association of individual TCRs with disease status, and machine learning to predict cytomegalovirus infection status. On average, roughly 240,000 unique TCR beta nucleotide sequences were sequenced per donor among fewer than 500 genotyped donors of the cohort, with roughly 18% of those sequences being non-productive. Roughly five DR-DQ haplotypes were handled as single units for association and clustering because linkage in the cohort was strong. An earlier analysis of 587 of the donors applied high-throughput TCR beta sequencing to assess whether each TCR beta V gene segment acted as functional or pseudogenic. The study used immunosequencing to profile the T cell repertoires of some 600 subjects and linked those repertoires to cytomegalovirus serostatus. The number of donors typed differed by locus, with about 629-640 for A, B, C, DRB1 and DQB1, approximately 500 for DQA1, over 600 for DPA1, and around 450 for DPB1. Donor age, sex, ethnicity and CMV serostatus were collected together with the repertoire data. Genome-wide SNP genotypes for about three fifths of the roughly 700 donors were used in a later genetic analysis, which treated that subset as a discovery cohort. What the authors observed across the whole study: Most TCR sequences were observed very rarely across donors, whereas some public TCRs were present in many individuals. A further reported finding was that TCR beta sequences accurately predicted the HLA-A and HLA-B alleles for most subjects in the first cohort. An earlier analysis of approximately 570 of the donors showed that most TCR beta V segments appeared in productive rearrangements either about 90% or about 30% of the time, which broadly matched IMGT annotations. In a later analysis, HLA-associated TCR beta chains showed more clonal expansion and lower generation probabilities than non-associated chains that were equally common. The only immune exposure information available for the cohort was CMV serostatus. Several of the top co-occurrence clusters appeared to be linked to parvovirus B19, influenza, CMV and Epstein-Barr virus, according to a later analysis. It was suggested by the authors that the approach could potentially be generalized to other disease states and immunological phenotypes. Because counts were too low, 15 to 20 rarely observed V segments, including chromosome 9 orphons, were left out of the earlier analysis of 587 of the donors. Some IMGT-functional V segments, including TRBV6-2 and TRBV6-3, could not be distinguished by the 87-base-pair reads and were therefore excluded. In this cohort, only TCR beta chains were sequenced, and detectable features were limited by the absence of alpha or paired-chain data. A later genetic analysis reported fewer N-insertions in productive TCRs among donors in an Asian-associated ancestry cluster than the roughly 720-donor mean. In vitro tests confirmed that a few of the cytomegalovirus-associated TCR beta chains recognize cytomegalovirus antigens. V-gene and J-gene trimming of TCR beta chains was associated with a missense DCLRE1C variant in a later genetic analysis, and the association was replicated in an independent cohort. When HLA alleles, especially DR and DQ, strongly co-occurred, attributing TCR associations to individual alleles was difficult. The classifier was reported to diagnose cytomegalovirus status with high specificity and sensitivity in both the original and validation cohorts. Most CMV-associated TCR beta chains appeared to be HLA-restricted in a later analysis, and the HLA associations seemed to be driven largely by CMV exposure. Because some donors lacked HLA typing at each locus, the association tests relied only on the typed subset. In the study, 150 to 200 TCR beta chains were listed as associated with cytomegalovirus. Correlated functional status among segregating V segments might reflect linkage disequilibrium, but an unknown experimental factor could not be ruled out. A later analysis found that TCR association rates varied across HLA loci, with DRB1 alleles showing the most associated TCRs and HLA-C alleles the fewest. In a later analysis, more than 15,000 TCR beta sequences were associated with specific HLA alleles at a false discovery rate of 0.05. The presence/absence analyses assumed that sequencing depth was roughly uniform across donors, and that assumption may not be true. A cluster of highly shared sequence variants was judged likely to be a technical artifact of the sequencing pipeline.

The cohort consisted of 600 to 700 healthy bone marrow donors. Cohort members were all nominally healthy when sampled, although unrecorded immune exposures were likely present. The donor tested CMV seropositive, placing the donor among the roughly 270 seropositive members of the cohort. Each donor provided a peripheral blood sample, and peripheral blood mononuclear cells were used for TCR beta sequencing. The Qiagen DNeasy Blood Extraction Kit was used to extract genomic DNA from the blood cell samples. The library was prepared using the immunoSEQ multiplex PCR assay. For the multiplex PCR, a mixture combining 60 forward primers for TCR Vbeta segments and 13 reverse primers for TCR Jbeta segments was used. The CDR3 region of rearranged TCR beta genes was amplified from genomic DNA by a multiplex PCR assay. Amplified TCR beta libraries were sequenced as 87-base-pair reads on the Illumina HiSeq System. The authors' pipeline ran thus. A later analysis tallied roughly 80 million unique TCR beta chains across the 666 repertoires, and around 10 million of those chains were shared by two or more donors. Raw reads were error-corrected and collapsed into unique sequences by a nearest-neighbor algorithm in which closely related sequences were merged to remove PCR and sequencing errors. To assign V, D and J gene segments, CDR3 sequences were aligned to IMGT reference sequences. For a sequence to be retained, a match of at least six nucleotides was required to both a V gene segment and a J gene segment. A rearrangement was called productive if the CDR3 had no stop codons and remained in frame with V and J, and every other rearrangement was called non-productive. Following IMGT convention, CDR3 was defined as the stretch from the second conserved V-encoded cysteine to the conserved J-encoded phenylalanine. The earlier analysis of roughly 590 of the donors excluded sequences that lacked an unambiguous match to a single V gene segment. An earlier analysis of about 600 of the donors called V segments functional above 56.7% productive rearrangements and segregating when the between-donor standard deviation exceeded 5%. To diagnose cytomegalovirus status from the catalog of TCR beta chain sequences, a statistical classification framework was built. In a later analysis, V and J genes were assigned by comparing TCR nucleotide sequences against IMGT/GENE-DB human TR gene sequences. Using the TCRdist pipeline, a later analysis assigned CDR3 sequences along with most-parsimonious VDJ recombination scenarios. In a later analysis, each TCR beta chain was defined by its CDR3 amino acid sequence together with its V-gene family, and reads without a unique V-gene family were excluded. To address suspected cross-contamination and a sequencing artifact, a later analysis removed several hundred highly shared, low-generation-probability nucleotide sequences. For each public chain, a later analysis derived a clonal expansion index from normalized ranks of inferred template counts within each repertoire. In a later analysis, generation probabilities were computed with a VDJ recombination model fitted to out-of-frame rearrangements, and the resulting probabilities were checked against IGoR. In a later analysis, TCR-TCR, TCR-HLA and TCR-CMV co-occurrence was scored with hypergeometric tests, and a repertoire-size bias correction was applied to TCR pairs. A later analysis estimated false discovery rates by permuting HLA or CMV assignments 20 times. In a later analysis, co-occurring TCRs were grouped with DBSCAN, and TCRdist sequence similarity was added when clustering was performed within HLA-allele-positive subsets. Repertoires with fewer than 30,000 or more than 120,000 public chains were left out of co-occurrence clustering, as were five repertoires with anomalous nucleotide sharing. TCRdb's version of the immuneACCESS table is confined to in-frame rearrangements and falls short of the full clone set. An unresolved V gene accounts for under half of the shortfall where checked; the remainder is of unknown origin. Clonal size and the V and J genes are those of that table, whereas D and trimming came from the DNA. Present in this sample are 110,000 or so clones, about 12% of which were seen just once. The biggest ten clones account for around 16% of the sample.

The germline V gene encodes CDR1 SNHLY and CDR2 FYNNEI. The CDR3 sequence holds 13 residues, the cysteine and phenylalanine included. Just CDR3 DNA is preserved here, 39 bases in frame from base 1. A distance of 6 bases separates the germline ends of V and J, which lose 5 bases and 0 bases respectively. Comment on this clone: The target of this receptor is not known. Base qualities were left out, and no much larger clone turns up one base away.

Source material: PBMCs. The receptor's source is a man between 40 and 49 years old in good health and CMV-seropositive. This chain joins TRBV2 to TRBJ2-3; the best D guess is TRBD2, with 5 bases matching. The CDR3 loop reads CASSRGSTDTQYF. In nucleotide form, the sequence is TGTGCCAGCAGTCGCGGGAGCACAGATACGCAGTATTTT.